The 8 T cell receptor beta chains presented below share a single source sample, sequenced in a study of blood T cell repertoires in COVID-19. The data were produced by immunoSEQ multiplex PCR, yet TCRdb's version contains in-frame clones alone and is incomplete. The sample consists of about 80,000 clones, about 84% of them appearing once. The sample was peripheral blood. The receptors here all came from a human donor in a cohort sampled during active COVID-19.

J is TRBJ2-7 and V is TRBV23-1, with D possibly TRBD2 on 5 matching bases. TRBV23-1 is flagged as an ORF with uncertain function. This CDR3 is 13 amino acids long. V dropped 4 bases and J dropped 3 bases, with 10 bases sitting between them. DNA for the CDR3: TGCGCCAGCAGTCCCCTCGGAGGCTACGAGCAGTACTTC. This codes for CASSPLGGYEQYF.

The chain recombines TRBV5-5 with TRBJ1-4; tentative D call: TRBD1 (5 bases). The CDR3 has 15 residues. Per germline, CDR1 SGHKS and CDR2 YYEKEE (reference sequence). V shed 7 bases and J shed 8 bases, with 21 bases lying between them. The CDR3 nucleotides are TGTGCCAGCCGGATCTTGGGGCCCGGCGGAGAAAAACTGTTTTTT. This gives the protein CASRILGPGGEKLFF.

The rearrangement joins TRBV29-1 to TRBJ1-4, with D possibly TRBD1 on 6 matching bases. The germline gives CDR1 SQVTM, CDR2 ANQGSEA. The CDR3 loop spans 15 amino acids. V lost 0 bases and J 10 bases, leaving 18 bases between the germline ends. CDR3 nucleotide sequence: TGCAGCGTTGAAGATCCGAGACAGGACACCCGAAAACTGTTTTTT. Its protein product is CSVEDPRQDTRKLFF.

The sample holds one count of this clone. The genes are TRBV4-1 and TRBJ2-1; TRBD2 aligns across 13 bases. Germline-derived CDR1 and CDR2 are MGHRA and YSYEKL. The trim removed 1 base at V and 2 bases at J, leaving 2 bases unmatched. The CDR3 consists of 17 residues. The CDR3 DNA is TGCGCCAGCAGCCAAGGACTAGCGGGGGGTCCCTACAATGAGCAGTTCTTC. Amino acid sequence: CASSQGLAGGPYNEQFF.

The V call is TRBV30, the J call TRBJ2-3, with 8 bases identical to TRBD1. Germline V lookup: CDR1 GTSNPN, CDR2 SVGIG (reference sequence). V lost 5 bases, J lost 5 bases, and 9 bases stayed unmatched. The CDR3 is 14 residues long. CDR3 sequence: CAWGRDRTIDTQYF. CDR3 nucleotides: TGTGCCTGGGGACGGGACAGGACGATAGATACGCAGTATTTT.

The CDR3 reads CATSSSKLMADTQYF. Here the CDR3 DNA reads TGCGCCACCAGTTCCTCAAAACTAATGGCAGATACGCAGTATTTT. The chain combines TRBV4-1 with TRBJ2-3; no clear D gene. V gave up 10 bases and J gave up 4 bases, with 21 bases separating them. Per the germline V gene, CDR1 is MGHRA and CDR2 is YSYEKL. CDR3 length: 15 amino acids.

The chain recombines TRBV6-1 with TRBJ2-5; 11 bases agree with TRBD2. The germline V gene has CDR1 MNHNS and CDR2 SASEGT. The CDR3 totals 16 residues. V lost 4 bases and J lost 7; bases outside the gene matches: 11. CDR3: CASSAGLAGPSGTQYF. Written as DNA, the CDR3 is TGTGCCAGCAGTGCCGGACTAGCGGGCCCGTCGGGGACCCAGTACTTC.

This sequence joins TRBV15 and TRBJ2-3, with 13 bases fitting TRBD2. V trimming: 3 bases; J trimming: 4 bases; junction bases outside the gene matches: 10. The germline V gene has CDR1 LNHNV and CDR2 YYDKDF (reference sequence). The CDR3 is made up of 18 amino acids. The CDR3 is CATSSLGLAGAPADTQYF. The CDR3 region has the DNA TGTGCCACCAGCAGCTTAGGACTAGCGGGGGCTCCCGCAGATACGCAGTATTTT.